The sequence of this TCR beta chain was determined in a study of T cell repertoires in cytomegalovirus infection. Study-level information: CMV infection plus the matching HLA type was flagged by public TCR beta signatures.

Study observations and caveats: Cumulative public TCR beta family frequency identified carriers of CMV plus the relevant HLA. Dominating the ex vivo response were TCR beta clonotypes that were CMV-specific and HLA-C-restricted.

As for this clonotype: Its antigen remains unidentified. At one end, the junction sequence differs from germline, possibly due to a read error.

In TCRdb, the reads were re-called with MiXCR into one record per CDR3 protein. The sample lists around 450,000 distinct CDR3 sequences; roughly 30% were seen once. The CDR3 extends over 15 amino acids. CDR1 SGHVS and CDR2 FQNEAQ come from the germline V gene. What was sequenced was PBMCs. This TCR was recovered from a human donor in good health (CMV status not recorded). Some clones in this sample may be carry-over from other donors' samples. The genes are TRBV7-8 and TRBJ1-4; D call uncertain. CDR3 protein: CSSSLDGATKEKLFF. CDR3 DNA sequence: TGTTCCAGCAGCTTGGACGGTGCAACTAAAGAAAAACTGTTTTTT. Based on the CDR3 plus reference TRBV7-8 and TRBJ1-4, the full variable domain is GAGVSQSPRYKVAKRGQDVALRCDPISGHVSLFWYQQALGQGPEFLTYFQNEAQLDKSGLPSDRFFAERPEGSVSTLKIQRTQQEDSAVYLCSSSLDGATKEKLFFGSGTQLSVL.